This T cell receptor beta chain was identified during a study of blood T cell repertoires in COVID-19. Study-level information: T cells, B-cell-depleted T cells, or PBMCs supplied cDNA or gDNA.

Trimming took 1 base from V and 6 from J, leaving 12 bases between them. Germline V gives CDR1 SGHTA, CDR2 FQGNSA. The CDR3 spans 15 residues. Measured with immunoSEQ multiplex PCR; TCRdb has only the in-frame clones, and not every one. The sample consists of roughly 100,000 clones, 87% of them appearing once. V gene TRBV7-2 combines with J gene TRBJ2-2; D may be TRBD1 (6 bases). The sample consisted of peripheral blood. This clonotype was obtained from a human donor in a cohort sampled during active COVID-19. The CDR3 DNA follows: TGTGCCAGCAGCTTAGGGGGGCCCCTGTCCGGGGAGCTGTTTTTT. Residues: CASSLGGPLSGELFF.